This TCR beta chain was identified in a study of blood T cells in healthy people across ages. The overall study: With template switching, about one barcoded beta molecule was captured per two T cells.

In the case of this clonotype: Its matching antigen is unknown.

Germline CDR1 DFQATT, CDR2 SNEGSKA (reference sequence). CDR3 length: 14 amino acids. V dropped 6 bases and J dropped 5; count of bases not matched to a gene: 9. PCR was performed a second time for 7 to 11 cycles using a sample-barcoded 5' primer and a J-beta primer mix. Unique molecular identifiers of 12 random nucleotides labeled each cDNA. TCRdb re-called the 5' RACE reads through MiXCR, storing one row per CDR3 protein. The sample lists 1,500,000 or so distinct CDR3 sequences; roughly 60% were seen once. Study-wide results and caveats: PBMC samples, being unsorted, prevented any conclusive comparison of naive and antigen-experienced cells.

The chain couples TRBV20-1 to TRBJ2-7; 11 nucleotides align to TRBD2. Sample: blood. This sequence was found in a young man in good health. The CDR3 DNA is TGCAGTGCCCCGGGACTAGCGGCGTACGACGAGCAGTACTTC. This encodes CSAPGLAAYDEQYF.